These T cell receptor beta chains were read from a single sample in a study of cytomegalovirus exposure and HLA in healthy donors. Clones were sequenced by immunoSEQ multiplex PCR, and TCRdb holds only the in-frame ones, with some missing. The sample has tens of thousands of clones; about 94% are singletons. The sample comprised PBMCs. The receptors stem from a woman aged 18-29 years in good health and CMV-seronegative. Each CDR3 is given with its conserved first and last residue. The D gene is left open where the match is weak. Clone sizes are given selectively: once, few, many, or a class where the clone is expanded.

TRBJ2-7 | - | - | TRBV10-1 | TGCGCCAGCAGTTCGTCAGACAGGCTCTACGAGCAGTACTTC | CASSSSDRLYEQYF
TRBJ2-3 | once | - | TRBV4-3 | TGCGCCAGCAGCCAAGGCCTGGAGACTAGCACAGATACGCAGTATTTT | CASSQGLETSTDTQYF
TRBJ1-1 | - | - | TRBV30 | TGTGCCTGGAGTGTACCCTTTCGCGACAGGCAGGCTGAAGCTTTCTTT | CAWSVPFRDRQAEAFF
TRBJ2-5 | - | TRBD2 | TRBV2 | TGTGCCAGCAGTGAGGTGCGGGAGGGCCGGGAGACCCAGTACTTC | CASSEVREGRETQYF
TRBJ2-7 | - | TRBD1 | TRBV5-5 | TGTGCCAGCAGCCTGGGACAGGGGGCGAGGTTAGCCTACGAGCAGTACTTC | CASSLGQGARLAYEQYF
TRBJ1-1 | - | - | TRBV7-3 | TGTGCCAGCAGCCCCCTAGTTCGGGGAGCTTTCTTT | CASSPLVRGAFF
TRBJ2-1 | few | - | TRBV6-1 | TGTGCCAGCAGTGAAGGGGACAACTACAATGAGCAGTTCTTC | CASSEGDNYNEQFF
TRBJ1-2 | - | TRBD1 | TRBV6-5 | TGTGCCAGCAGTAGGGGACAGGCGAACTATGGCTACACCTTC | CASSRGQANYGYTF
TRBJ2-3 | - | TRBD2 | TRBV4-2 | TGTGCCAGCAGCCCCAGACTAGCGGGAGATATCGATACGCAGTATTTT | CASSPRLAGDIDTQYF
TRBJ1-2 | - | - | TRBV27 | TGTGCCAGCAGTCCTGGGGCTGGCTATGGCTACACCTTC | CASSPGAGYGYTF
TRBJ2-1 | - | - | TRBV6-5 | TGTGCCAGCAGTTACTCGACGGGGCGGGGGCAAAATGAGCAGTTCTTC | CASSYSTGRGQNEQFF
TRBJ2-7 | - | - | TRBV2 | TGTGCCAGCAGGAGTGGCAGGGTGACCTACGAGCAGTACTTC | CASRSGRVTYEQYF
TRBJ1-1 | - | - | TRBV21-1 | TGTGCCAGCAGCAAAGGTCTCCTCACGGGTGAGGTGGAAGCTTTCTTT | CASSKGLLTGEVEAFF
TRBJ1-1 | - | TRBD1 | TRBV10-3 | TGTGCCATCAGTGCCCGGGACAGGTCAAACAAGAACACTGAAGCTTTCTTT | CAISARDRSNKNTEAFF
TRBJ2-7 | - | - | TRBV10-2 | TGCGCCAGCAGTGAGTCAGTCATTACTAACTACGAGCAGTACTTC | CASSESVITNYEQYF
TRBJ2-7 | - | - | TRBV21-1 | TGTGCCAGCAGCAAAATTTGGGAAGGACAGGGTGTCTGGGAGCAGTACTTC | CASSKIWEGQGVWEQYF
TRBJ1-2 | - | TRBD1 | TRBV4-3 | TGCGCCAGCAGCCAGGAACAGGGGATGCAAAATGGCTACACCTTC | CASSQEQGMQNGYTF
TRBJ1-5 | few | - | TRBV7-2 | TGTGCCAGCAGCTTAGAGACGGGGCCCCAGCATTTT | CASSLETGPQHF
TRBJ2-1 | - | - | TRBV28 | TGTGCCAGCAGCCCAGGACTGGTTTGGAATGAGCAGTTCTTC | CASSPGLVWNEQFF
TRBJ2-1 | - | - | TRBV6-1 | TGTGCCAGCAGAACGGGACTCCTTTCCTACAATGAGCAGTTCTTC | CASRTGLLSYNEQFF
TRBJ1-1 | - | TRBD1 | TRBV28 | TGTGCCAGCAGAACAGGGGGTAAAAGCACTGAAGCTTTCTTT | CASRTGGKSTEAFF
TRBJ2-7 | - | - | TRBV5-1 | TGCGCCAGCAGCTTGGGCTCCGGAGGAGCCTACGAGCAGTACTTC | CASSLGSGGAYEQYF
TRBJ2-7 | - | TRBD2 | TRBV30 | TGTGCCTGGAGTGGGACTAGTTCCTACGAGCAGTACTTC | CAWSGTSSYEQYF
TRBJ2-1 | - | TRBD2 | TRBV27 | TGTGCCAGCAGTCGGCCATCTAGCGGGATAAACAATGAGCAGTTCTTC | CASSRPSSGINNEQFF
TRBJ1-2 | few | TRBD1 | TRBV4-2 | TGTGCCAGCAGCCGAGGGACAGCCGATCATGGCTACACCTTC | CASSRGTADHGYTF
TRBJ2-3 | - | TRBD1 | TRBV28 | TGTGCCAGCAGTCGGACAGGGCTACCAGATACGCAGTATTTT | CASSRTGLPDTQYF
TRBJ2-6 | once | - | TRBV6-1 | TGTGCCAGCAGAGTAGCAGGGTCTGGGGCCAACGTCCTGACTTTC | CASRVAGSGANVLTF
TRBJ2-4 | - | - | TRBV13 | TGTGCCAGCAGCTTTTCGGACAGACAAAAAAACATTCAGTACTTC | CASSFSDRQKNIQYF
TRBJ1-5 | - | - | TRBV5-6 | TGTGCCAGCAGTCCGAGTGGAAGGCGGAATCAGCCCCAGCATTTT | CASSPSGRRNQPQHF